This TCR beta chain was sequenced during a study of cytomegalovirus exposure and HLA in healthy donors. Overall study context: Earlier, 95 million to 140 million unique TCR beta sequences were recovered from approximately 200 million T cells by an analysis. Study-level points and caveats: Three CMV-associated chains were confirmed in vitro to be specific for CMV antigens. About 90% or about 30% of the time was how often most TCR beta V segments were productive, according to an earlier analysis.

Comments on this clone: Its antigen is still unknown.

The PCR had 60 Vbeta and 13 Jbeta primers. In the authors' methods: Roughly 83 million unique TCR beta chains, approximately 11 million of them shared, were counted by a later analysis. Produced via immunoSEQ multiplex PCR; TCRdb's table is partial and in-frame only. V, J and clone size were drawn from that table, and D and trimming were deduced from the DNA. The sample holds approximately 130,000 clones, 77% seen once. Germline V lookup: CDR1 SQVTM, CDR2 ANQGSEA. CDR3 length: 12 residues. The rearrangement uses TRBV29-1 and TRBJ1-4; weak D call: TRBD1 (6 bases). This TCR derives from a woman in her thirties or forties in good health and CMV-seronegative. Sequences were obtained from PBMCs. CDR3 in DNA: TGCAGTGCCACAGGGACGAATGAAAAACTGTTTTTT. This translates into CSATGTNEKLFF. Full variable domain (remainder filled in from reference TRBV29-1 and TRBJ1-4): SAVISQKPSRDICQRGTSLTIQCQVDSQVTMMFWYRQQPGQSLTLIATANQGSEATYESGFVIDKFPISRPNLTFSTLTVSNMSPEDSSIYLCSATGTNEKLFFGSGTQLSVL.